The 2 T cell receptor beta chains listed next were all sequenced from one sample in a study of blood T cell repertoires in COVID-19. The protocol was immunoSEQ multiplex PCR, while the TCRdb copy is restricted to in-frame clones and leaves out a portion. The data hold fewer than 350,000 clones, with around 90% observed a single time. The sample taken for sequencing was PBMCs or T cells enriched from blood (not recorded which). The origin of the receptors is a middle-aged woman who had recovered from COVID-19.

The genes are TRBV19 and TRBJ1-2; D is perhaps TRBD1 (6 bases). The V and J ends lost 5 bases and 3 bases respectively, with 10 bases between them. The CDR3 sequence is 13 residues long. CDR1 and CDR2 from the germline V gene are LNHDA and SQIVND (reference sequence). The DNA for the CDR3 is TGTGCCAGTAGTTTGTCAGGGGACTATGGCTACACCTTC. Amino acids: CASSLSGDYGYTF.

This clone was observed a handful of times. The CDR3, as DNA: TGTGCCAGCAGTAGACAGGTCGCAGATACGCAGTATTTT. It specifies CASSRQVADTQYF. The chain combines TRBV7-2 with TRBJ2-3; the D gene is possibly TRBD1 (6 bases). V was pared by 6 bases and J by 4 bases, with 11 bases between. The CDR3 length is 13 residues. Germline V gene lookup returns CDR1 SGHTA and CDR2 FQGNSA.